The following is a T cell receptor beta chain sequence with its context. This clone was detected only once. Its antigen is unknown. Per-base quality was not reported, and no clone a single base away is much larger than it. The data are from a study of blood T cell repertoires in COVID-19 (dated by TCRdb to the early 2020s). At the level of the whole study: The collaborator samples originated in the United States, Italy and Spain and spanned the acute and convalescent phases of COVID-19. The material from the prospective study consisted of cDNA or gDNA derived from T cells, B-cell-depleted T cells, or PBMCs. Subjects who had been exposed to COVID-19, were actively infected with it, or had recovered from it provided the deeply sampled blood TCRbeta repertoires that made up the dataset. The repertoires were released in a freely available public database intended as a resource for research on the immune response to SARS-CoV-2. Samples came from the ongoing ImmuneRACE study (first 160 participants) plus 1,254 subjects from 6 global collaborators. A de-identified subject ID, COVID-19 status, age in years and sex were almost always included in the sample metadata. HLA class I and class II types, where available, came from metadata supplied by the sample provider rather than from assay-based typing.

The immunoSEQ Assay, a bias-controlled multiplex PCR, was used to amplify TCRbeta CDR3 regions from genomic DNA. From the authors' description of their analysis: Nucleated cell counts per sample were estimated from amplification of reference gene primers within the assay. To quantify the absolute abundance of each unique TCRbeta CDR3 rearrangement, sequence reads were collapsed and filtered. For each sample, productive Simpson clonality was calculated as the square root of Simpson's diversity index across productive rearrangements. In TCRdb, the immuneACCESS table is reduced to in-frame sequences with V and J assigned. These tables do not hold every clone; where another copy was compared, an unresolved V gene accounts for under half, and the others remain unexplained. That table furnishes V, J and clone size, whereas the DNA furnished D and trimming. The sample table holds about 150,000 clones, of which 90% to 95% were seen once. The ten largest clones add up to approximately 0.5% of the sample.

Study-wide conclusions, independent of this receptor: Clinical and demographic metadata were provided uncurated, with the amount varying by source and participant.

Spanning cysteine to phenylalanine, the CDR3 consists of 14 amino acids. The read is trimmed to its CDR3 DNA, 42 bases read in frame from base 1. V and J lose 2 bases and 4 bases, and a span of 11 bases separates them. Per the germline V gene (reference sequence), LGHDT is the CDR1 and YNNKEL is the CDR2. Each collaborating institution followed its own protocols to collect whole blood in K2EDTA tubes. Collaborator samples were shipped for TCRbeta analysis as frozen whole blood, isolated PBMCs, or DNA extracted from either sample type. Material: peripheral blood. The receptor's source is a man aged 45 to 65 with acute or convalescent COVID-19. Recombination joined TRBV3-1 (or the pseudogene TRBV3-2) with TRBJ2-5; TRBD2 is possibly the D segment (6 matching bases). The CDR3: CASSQLARGETQYF. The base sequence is TGTGCCAGCAGCCAACTAGCGAGGGGAGAGACCCAGTACTTC.